This T cell receptor (beta chain) was observed in a study of T cells after yellow fever vaccination. Germline assignment: CDR1 SGHAT and CDR2 FQNNGV. Trimming left V 2 bases short and J 2 bases short, with 12 bases between. This CDR3 is built from 15 residues. Via MiXCR, TCRdb re-called the 5' RACE reads, giving one row per CDR3 protein. The sample shows under 300,000 distinct CDR3 sequences, 6.9% of them seen only once. This specimen consisted of CD4+ T cells sorted from PBMCs, obtained 15 days after the yellow fever booster vaccination. The gene calls are TRBV11-2 and TRBJ2-5; no firm D call. This TCR was sampled from a man aged 25 to 40 who received the YFV17D yellow fever vaccine. The CDR3 loop reads CASSLRVERQETQYF. In DNA form, the CDR3 reads TGTGCCAGCAGCTTACGAGTCGAGCGTCAAGAGACCCAGTACTTC. Together with reference TRBV11-2 and TRBJ2-5, the CDR3 gives the full variable domain: EAGVAQSPRYKIIEKRQSVAFWCNPISGHATLYWYQQILGQGPKLLIQFQNNGVVDDSQLPKDRFSAERLKGVDSTLKIQPAKLEDSAVYLCASSLRVERQETQYFGPGTRLLVL.